This note documents a single T cell receptor beta chain sequence. What it binds is unknown. The CDR3 sequence is 14 residues long. Germline V gives CDR1 GTSNPN, CDR2 SVGIG (reference sequence). Trimming stripped 4 bases from V and 0 bases from J, with 7 bases between. Isolated RNA was reverse transcribed into cDNA used as the sequencing template. Here immunoSEQ multiplex PCR was the method, and the copy in TCRdb shows in-frame clones only, minus some. The sample records about 200,000 clones, 45% to 65% being singletons. These data come from a study of CD8+ T cells in alopecia areata. Findings of the study overall: Lesional tissue from the scalp (especially in alopecia totalis/universalis) showed higher clonality than normal scalp. Both scalp clonality and the expanded CD8+ clones among the top 100 showed a significant decrease with tofacitinib. Numerous clones, expanded in lesions, remained in scalp and blood during tofacitinib.

Treatment denoted: oral pan-JAK inhibitor, 5-10 mg twice daily. The TCR was taken from a human donor with alopecia areata. This chain joins TRBV30 and TRBJ1-6; D possibly corresponds to TRBD1 (5 bases). Sample: CD4+ T cells sorted from blood, taken at week 4, from a patient treated with tofacitinib. The chain's CDR3 is CAWTGLSYNSPLHF. CDR3 bases: TGTGCCTGGACGGGGCTCTCCTATAATTCACCCCTCCACTTT.